These 23 T cell receptor beta chains were all obtained from the same sample, sequenced in a study of shared clonotypes between healthy human individuals (TCRdb year 2020). Libraries were built with the immunoSEQ multiplex PCR assay. Entries here come from immuneACCESS through TCRdb and include only in-frame sequences with V and J called. Some clones fail to appear in such tables; in the studies checked, an unresolved V gene covers under half of the shortfall, and the cause of the remainder is unknown. The sample has roughly 2 million clones on record, around 95% of them singletons. The ten largest clonotypes hold around 0.13% of the sample. Sequenced input: naive CD4+ T cells sorted from blood. Taken with the paper, the label for cell subset or site translates to: CD45RA+ positively selected. These receptors originate from a man aged 18 to 35 in good health.

The gene calls are TRBV18 and TRBJ2-5; no reliable D call. Germline CDR1 and CDR2: KGHSH and LQKENI. V was shortened by 0 bases and J by 3 bases, with 11 bases between the two germline ends. CDR3 length: 15 amino acids. The CDR3 spells CASSPPLNREETQYF. The CDR3 nucleotides read TGTGCCAGCTCACCACCCCTAAACAGAGAAGAGACCCAGTACTTC.

The chain uses TRBV6-1 and TRBJ1-3; perhaps TRBD1 as D (5 bases). The CDR3 extends over 15 amino acids. Germline V gives CDR1 MNHNS, CDR2 SASEGT. The ends were cut back, 11 bases at V and 4 bases at J, with 21 bases in the middle. Here the CDR3 DNA reads TGTGCCTCCCTTCGGGGGGAAGGGGCGGGAAACACCATATATTTT. Its translation is CASLRGEGAGNTIYF.

The J gene is TRBJ1-4, the V gene TRBV6-6, with 12 bases identical to TRBD1. The ends lost 6 bases at V and 7 bases at J; junction bases unmatched: 3. CDR3 length: 14 amino acids. Germline loops: CDR1 MNHNY, CDR2 SVGAGI (reference sequence). CDR3 sequence (DNA): TGTGCCAGCAGCGGGGACAGGGGGCCTGAAAAACTGTTTTTT. This translates into CASSGDRGPEKLFF.

J is TRBJ2-3 and V is TRBV19; D not certain. The CDR3 consists of 14 residues. CDR1 is LNHDA and CDR2 is SQIVND in the germline V gene (reference sequence). V was trimmed by 5 bases and J by 5 bases, leaving 14 bases between them. The CDR3 is CASSPLGSLDTQYF. CDR3 DNA sequence: TGTGCCAGTAGTCCCTTGGGATCTCTAGATACGCAGTATTTT.

V is TRBV30 and J is TRBJ2-7; D is perhaps TRBD1 or TRBD2 (5 bases each). Looked up from germline, CDR1 is GTSNPN and CDR2 is SVGIG (reference sequence). Trimming took off 2 bases at V and 7 bases at J, with 12 bases between the two ends. The CDR3 has 12 amino acids. DNA for the CDR3: TGTGCCTGGAGTTTAGGGACGGGGGAGCAGTACTTC. This encodes CAWSLGTGEQYF.

The V gene is TRBV5-4, the J gene TRBJ1-1; D remains ambiguous. V gave up 0 bases and J gave up 0 bases, with 15 bases separating them. Germline CDR1 SGHNT, CDR2 YYREEE (reference sequence). CDR3 length: 17 amino acids. CDR3 DNA: TGTGCCAGCAGCTTGGCCTCGTTGGGCGTTGTGAACACTGAAGCTTTCTTT. Protein: CASSLASLGVVNTEAFF. Filled out from reference TRBV5-4 and TRBJ1-1, the complete variable domain reads ETGVTQSPTHLIKTRGQQVTLRCSSQSGHNTVSWYQQALGQGPQFIFQYYREEENGRGNFPPRFSGLQFPNYSSELNVNALELDDSALYLCASSLASLGVVNTEAFFGQGTRLTVV.

V gene TRBV7-3 combines with J gene TRBJ2-1; D tentatively fits TRBD1 or TRBD2 (6 bases each). There are 14 residues in the CDR3. Germline assignment: CDR1 SGHTA and CDR2 FQGTGA. V was trimmed by 3 bases and J by 5 bases, leaving 11 bases between them. The CDR3 reads CASSFGGSDNEQFF. DNA of the CDR3: TGTGCCAGCAGCTTCGGGGGCAGCGACAATGAGCAGTTCTTC. The full variable domain, rest sourced from reference TRBV7-3 and TRBJ2-1, is GAGVSQTPSNKVTEKGKYVELRCDPISGHTALYWYRQSLGQGPEFLIYFQGTGAADDSGLPNDRFFAVRPEGSVSTLKIQRTERGDSAVYLCASSFGGSDNEQFFGPGTRLTVL.

About this clone itself: Other nucleotide sequences in the sample specify the same CDR3. The chain is built from TRBV18 and TRBJ2-7; D uncertain. Looked up from germline, CDR1 is KGHSH and CDR2 is LQKENI. This CDR3 region has 15 residues. Trimming removed 3 bases at V and 0 bases at J, with 12 bases between. CDR3 nucleotide sequence: TGTGCCAGCTCACCCACTGGAGCCAGCTCCTACGAGCAGTACTTC. Protein sequence: CASSPTGASSYEQYF.

This CDR3 reads CASSYPGLAGGDTQYF. Here the CDR3 DNA reads TGTGCCAGCAGTTACCCAGGACTAGCGGGAGGTGATACGCAGTATTTT. The chain joins TRBV6-6 to TRBJ2-3; 14 nucleotides match TRBD2. From germline, CDR1 is MNHNY and CDR2 SVGAGI (reference sequence). This CDR3 has 16 amino acids. Trimming at V came to 2 bases and at J to 6 bases, leaving 4 bases not matched to a gene.

The chain couples TRBV15 to TRBJ1-2; 7 nucleotides match TRBD1. The CDR3 runs to 13 residues. CDR1 is LNHNV, CDR2 YYDKDF, per germline (reference sequence). V lost 4 bases to trimming and J lost 3 bases; unmatched junction nucleotides: 2. The CDR3 DNA reads as TGTGCCACCAGCATCGACAGGGACTATGGCTACACCTTC. Translating it yields CATSIDRDYGYTF.

V and J are TRBV6-4 and TRBJ2-1, with D possibly matching TRBD1 (6 bases). V lost 6 bases and J 1 base, leaving 13 bases between the germline ends. Germline V gives CDR1 MRHNA, CDR2 SNTAGT. This CDR3 is 15 amino acids long. Written as DNA, the CDR3 is TGTGCCAGCAGCCGCGACAGGTCTTCCTACAATGAGCAGTTCTTC. This encodes CASSRDRSSYNEQFF.

This sequence joins TRBV27 and TRBJ2-7, with 9 bases fitting TRBD2. Trimming at V came to 2 bases and at J to 3 bases, leaving 5 bases not matched to a gene. Germline V gene data show CDR1 as MNHEY and CDR2 as SMNVEV (reference sequence). The length of the CDR3 is 15 residues. CDR3 amino acids: CASSLKASGNYEQYF. CDR3 nucleotide sequence: TGTGCCAGCAGTTTAAAGGCTAGCGGGAACTACGAGCAGTACTTC.

Only one count was recorded for this clone. The chain recombines TRBV7-9 with TRBJ2-7; the match to TRBD1 covers 12 bases. V was pared by 6 bases and J by 4 bases, with 10 bases of the junction left unmatched. Germline lookup yields CDR1 SEHNR and CDR2 FQNEAQ (reference sequence). The CDR3 is made up of 16 amino acids. CDR3 bases: TGTGCCAGCAGTCGATCCGGGACAGGGGGCATGTACGAGCAGTACTTC. Translated, it gives CASSRSGTGGMYEQYF.

Only a few counts were recorded for this clone. This CDR3 is also generated by other DNA sequences in the sample. The V and J genes are TRBV2 and TRBJ2-3, with D perhaps TRBD1 (6 bases). V was clipped by 4 bases and J by 0 bases, with 8 bases between them. This CDR3 spans 14 amino acids. Germline CDR1 reads SNHLY; CDR2 reads FYNNEI. The CDR3 protein is CASSVTGSTDTQYF. The CDR3 DNA reads TGTGCCAGCAGTGTAACAGGGAGCACAGATACGCAGTATTTT.

With respect to this clone: Other DNA sequences from this sample encode an identical CDR3 as well. The rearrangement uses TRBV4-1 and TRBJ2-1; D unresolved. V lost 2 bases, J lost 8 bases, and 10 bases lay in between. Germline values: CDR1 MGHRA, CDR2 YSYEKL. There are 13 residues in the CDR3. CDR3 amino acids: CASSQLGLDEQFF. The CDR3 DNA sequence: TGCGCCAGCAGCCAACTCGGTCTGGATGAGCAGTTCTTC.

As to this clone: Within the sample, other DNA sequences also encode this same CDR3. The chain recombines TRBV19 with TRBJ2-7; 8 nucleotides agree with TRBD1. The CDR3 loop spans 14 amino acids. Germline lookup yields CDR1 LNHDA and CDR2 SQIVND (reference sequence). The trim removed 1 base at V and 4 bases at J, leaving 3 bases unmatched. The CDR3 loop is CASSIGGTGYEQYF. In DNA, the CDR3 is TGTGCCAGTAGTATAGGGGGGACAGGTTACGAGCAGTACTTC.

The V gene is TRBV25-1, the J gene TRBJ1-6; unclear D gene. The ends were cut back, 1 base at V and 7 bases at J, with 11 bases in the middle. CDR1 is MGHDK and CDR2 is SYGVNS in the germline V gene. The CDR3 extends over 15 amino acids. CDR3 residues: CASSESQQTNSPLHF. The CDR3 nucleotides are TGTGCCAGCAGTGAATCGCAACAGACGAATTCACCCCTCCACTTT.

As DNA, the CDR3 is TGTGCCAGCAGCCCGGTCGGGGGGCGCAAGTACAATGAGCAGTTCTTC. Its protein is CASSPVGGRKYNEQFF. The chain links TRBV11-2 to TRBJ2-1; D may be TRBD2 (7 bases). V was pared by 5 bases and J by 4 bases, with 18 bases between. The CDR3 sequence is 16 residues long. Germline V lookup: CDR1 SGHAT, CDR2 FQNNGV.

The gene calls are TRBV28 and TRBJ2-7; D assignment may be TRBD1 or TRBD2 (6 bases each). The length of the CDR3 is 14 residues. Per germline, CDR1 MDHEN and CDR2 SYDVKM. The V end lost 2 bases, the J end lost 4 bases, and 12 bases lay between the germline ends. The CDR3 protein is CASSLKGGPYEQYF. CDR3 DNA: TGTGCCAGCAGTTTAAAAGGGGGGCCATACGAGCAGTACTTC.

This chain links TRBV30 with TRBJ2-2; 7 positions match TRBD2. Germline CDR1 reads GTSNPN; CDR2 reads SVGIG (reference sequence). Unmatched junction bases numbered 3, after V lost 4 bases and J lost 4 bases. This CDR3 spans 13 amino acids. This chain's CDR3 is CAWTGTTTGELFF. The CDR3 nucleotides read TGTGCCTGGACCGGGACTACCACCGGGGAGCTGTTTTTT.

The J gene is TRBJ1-5, the V gene TRBV4-1; a possible D gene is TRBD1 (6 bases). Germline V CDR1 and CDR2: MGHRA, YSYEKL. The V end lost 1 base, the J end lost 6 bases, and 22 bases lay between the germline ends. The CDR3 length is 18 residues. CDR3 sequence: CASSQAQPGAFGSQPQHF. The DNA of the CDR3 is TGCGCCAGCAGCCAAGCCCAGCCGGGGGCGTTCGGTAGTCAGCCCCAGCATTTT.

The chain couples TRBV5-1 to TRBJ1-2; unclear D gene. Germline-derived CDR1 and CDR2 are SGHRS and YFSETQ. Trimming took 4 bases from V and 0 from J, leaving 13 bases between them. CDR3 length: 15 amino acids. The CDR3 sequence is CASSEISGANYGYTF. The DNA for the CDR3 is TGCGCCAGCAGCGAAATAAGTGGGGCTAACTATGGCTACACCTTC.

This rearrangement joins TRBV7-9 to TRBJ1-5, with no clear D. Germline values: CDR1 SEHNR, CDR2 FQNEAQ (reference sequence). Trimming shortened V by 2 bases and J by 5 bases, and 10 bases separated the two germline ends. The CDR3 spans 14 residues. The CDR3 bases are TGTGCCAGCAGCTTACCGGGCCCAGATCAGCCCCAGCATTTT. Its translation: CASSLPGPDQPQHF.